This T cell receptor (beta chain) is drawn from a study of human T cells and chemical hapten exposure. Study information: The use of 2% DPC on roughly 2 cm by roughly 2 cm of upper inner arm skin constituted sensitization. TCR yields per sample varied, mainly owing to small pooled library volume differences.

This clonotype was picked up many times. TCRdb re-derived calls from the RACE reads in MiXCR, one entry per CDR3 protein. The sample includes around 360,000 distinct CDR3 sequences, about 6.3% of them seen just once. Specified time point: patch test 2, 6 weeks after DPC sensitization. Treatment meaning: therapeutic diphenylcyclopropenone sensitization with weekly scalp DPC. The TCR originated in a woman aged 18-35 years with alopecia areata. Some clones in this sample may be carry-over from other donors' samples. The sample here was whole blood, taken in connection with sensitization to the hapten diphenylcyclopropenone (DPC).

The CDR3 DNA reads as TGTGCCAGCAGTCCCAGGATCACTAATGAAAAACTGTTTTTT. This gives the protein CASSPRITNEKLFF. The chain recombines TRBV6-6 with TRBJ1-4; D is uncertain. Germline assignment: CDR1 MNHNY and CDR2 SVGAGI (reference sequence). The CDR3 consists of 14 residues. V was shortened by 5 bases and J by 2 bases, with 9 bases between the two germline ends.